This T cell receptor (beta chain) was profiled in a study of cytomegalovirus exposure and HLA in healthy donors. Concerning this clone: Its antigen is not identified.

Findings of the study overall: With high specificity and sensitivity, the classifier reportedly diagnosed cytomegalovirus status. In all likelihood, a cluster of highly shared sequence variants was a sequencing artifact. Segments of the TCR beta V type were, in most cases, productive about 90% or about 30% of the time in an earlier analysis. There were some V segments, including TRBV6-2 and TRBV6-3, excluded as indistinguishable.

PCR was performed using 60 Vbeta and 13 Jbeta primers. Clones were read by immunoSEQ multiplex PCR, and TCRdb kept only the in-frame ones, dropping some. Among about 140,000 clones listed, approximately 80% were seen once. CDR1 and CDR2 from the germline V gene are SNHLY and FYNNEI. This CDR3 spans 15 amino acids. Trimming removed 0 bases from V and 9 bases from J; junction bases left unmatched: 6. The chain links TRBV2 to TRBJ2-1, with 9 nucleotides matching TRBD2. The sequenced material came from PBMCs. The source is a female donor in good health and CMV-seronegative. The CDR3 DNA reads TGTGCCAGCAGTGAAGCGGGCGGGGGGGCCGGTGAGCAGTTCTTC. The encoded protein is CASSEAGGGAGEQFF. Full variable domain (outside the CDR3, taken from reference TRBV2 and TRBJ2-1): EPEVTQTPSHQVTQMGQEVILRCVPISNHLYFYWYRQILGQKVEFLVSFYNNEISEKSEIFDDQFSVERPDGSNFTLKIRSTKLEDSAMYFCASSEAGGGAGEQFFGPGTRLTVL.